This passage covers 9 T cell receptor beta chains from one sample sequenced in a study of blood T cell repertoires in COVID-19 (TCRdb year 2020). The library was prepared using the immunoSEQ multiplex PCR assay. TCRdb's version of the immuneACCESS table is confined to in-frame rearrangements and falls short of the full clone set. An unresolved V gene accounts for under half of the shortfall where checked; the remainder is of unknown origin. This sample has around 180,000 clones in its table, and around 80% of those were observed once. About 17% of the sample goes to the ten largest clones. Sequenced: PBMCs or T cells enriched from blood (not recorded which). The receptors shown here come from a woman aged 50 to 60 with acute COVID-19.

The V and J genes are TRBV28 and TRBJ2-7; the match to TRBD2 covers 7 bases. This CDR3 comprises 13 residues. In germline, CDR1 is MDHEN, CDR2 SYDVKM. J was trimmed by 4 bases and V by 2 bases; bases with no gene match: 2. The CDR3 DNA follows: TGTGCCAGCAGTTTAGGGGGGGGTTACGAGCAGTACGTC. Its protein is CASSLGGGYEQYV.

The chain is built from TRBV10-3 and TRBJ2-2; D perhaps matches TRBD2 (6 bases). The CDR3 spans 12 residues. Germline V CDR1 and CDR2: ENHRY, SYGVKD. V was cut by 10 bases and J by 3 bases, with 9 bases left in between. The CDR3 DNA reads TGTGCCACCCGCGGGGACACCGGGGAGCTGTTTTTT. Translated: CATRGDTGELFF.

CDR3 amino acids: CASSLTGTWGNEQFF. The CDR3 region has the DNA TGTGCCAGCAGTTTGACAGGGACCTGGGGTAATGAGCAGTTCTTC. This sequence joins TRBV6-5 and TRBJ2-1; 7 bases line up with TRBD1. CDR1 MNHEY and CDR2 SVGAGI come from the germline V gene. The CDR3 is 15 amino acids. The V gene end was trimmed by 4 bases and the J gene end by 7 bases; junction bases not matched to a gene: 10.

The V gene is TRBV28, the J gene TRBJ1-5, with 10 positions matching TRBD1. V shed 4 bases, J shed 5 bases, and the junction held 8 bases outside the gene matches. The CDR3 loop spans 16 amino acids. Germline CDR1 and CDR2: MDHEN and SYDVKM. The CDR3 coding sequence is TGTGCCAGCAGTTCCCGAAGACAGGGGGCCTATCAGCCCCAGCATTTT. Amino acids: CASSSRRQGAYQPQHF. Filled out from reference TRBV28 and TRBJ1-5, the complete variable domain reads DVKVTQSSRYLVKRTGEKVFLECVQDMDHENMFWYRQDPGLGLRLIYFSYDVKMKEKGDIPEGYSVSREKKERFSLILESASTNQTSMYLCASSSRRQGAYQPQHFGDGTRLSIL.

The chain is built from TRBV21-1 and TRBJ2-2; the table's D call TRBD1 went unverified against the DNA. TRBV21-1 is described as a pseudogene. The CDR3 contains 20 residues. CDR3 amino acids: CASSKFQNRHNLANTGELFF. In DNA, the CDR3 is TGTGCCAGCAGCAAGTTCCAGAACAGACATAATCTCGCGAACACCGGGGAGCTGTTTTTT.

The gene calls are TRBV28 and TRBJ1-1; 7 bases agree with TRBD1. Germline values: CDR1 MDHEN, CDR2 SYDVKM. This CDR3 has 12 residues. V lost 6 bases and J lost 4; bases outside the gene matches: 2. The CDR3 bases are TGTGCCAGCAGAACAGGGGTCACTGAAGCTTTCTTT. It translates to CASRTGVTEAFF.

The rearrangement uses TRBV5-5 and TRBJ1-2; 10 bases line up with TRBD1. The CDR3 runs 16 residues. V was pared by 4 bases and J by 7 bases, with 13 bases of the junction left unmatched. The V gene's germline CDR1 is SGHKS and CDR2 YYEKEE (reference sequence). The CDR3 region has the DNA TGTGCCAGCAGCCAGCACGAGCGGGGACAGGGGAGTGGCTACACCTTC. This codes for CASSQHERGQGSGYTF.

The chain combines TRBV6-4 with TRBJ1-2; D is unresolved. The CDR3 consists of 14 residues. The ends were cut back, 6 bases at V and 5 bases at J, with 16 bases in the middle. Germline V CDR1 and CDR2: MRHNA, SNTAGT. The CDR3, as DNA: TGTGCCAGCAGGGGAGGACTCCCGGGATATGGCTACACCTTC. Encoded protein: CASRGGLPGYGYTF.

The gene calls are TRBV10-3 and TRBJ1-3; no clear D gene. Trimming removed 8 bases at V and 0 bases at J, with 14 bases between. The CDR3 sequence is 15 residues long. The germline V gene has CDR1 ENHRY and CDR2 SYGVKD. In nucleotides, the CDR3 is TGTGCCATCGGGTACTGGGGAGGCTCTGGAAACACCATATATTTT. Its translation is CAIGYWGGSGNTIYF.